The subject of this entry is one T cell receptor beta chain. Antigen specificity is unknown. This record belongs to a study of T cell responses to AZD1222 COVID-19 vaccine. Findings and limits, study-wide: Spike-specific TCR breadth and depth both grew after two AZD1222 doses. Repertoire sampling occurred only after the peak T cell response.

Germline V gene data show CDR1 as KGHDR and CDR2 as SFDVKD. With 5 bases removed from V and 0 bases from J, the gap between germline ends came to 11 bases. This CDR3 contains 15 residues. Profiled with immunoSEQ multiplex PCR; TCRdb holds only in-frame clones, not every one. This table holds around 150,000 clones, 92% found once. The source is an adult who received the AZD1222 COVID-19 vaccine. Sequencing used peripheral blood, obtained 28 days after the second AZD1222 dose. The chain recombines TRBV24-1 with TRBJ2-3; D is tentatively TRBD1 or TRBD2 (5 bases each). The CDR3 nucleotides read TGTGCCACCAGTGGAAAGGGACGAAGCACAGATACGCAGTATTTT. Its protein is CATSGKGRSTDTQYF.